The source of this T cell receptor beta chain is a study of STAT3 mutations in large granular lymphocyte leukemia (dated by TCRdb to about 2019). A note on the overall study: In roughly half of the longitudinally sequenced T-LGLL patients, canonical activating STAT3 mutations were detected. One or more immunosuppressive therapy regimens were given to more than half of T-LGLL patients, and hematologic response was seen in around two fifths of the treated patients. Patients with T-cell large granular lymphocyte leukemia underwent serial deep sequencing of TCRbeta CDR3 and STAT3 to reconstruct clonal hierarchy and dynamics. From an initial cohort of hundreds of LGL patients, around 20 representative T-LGLL cases were chosen for longitudinal sequencing of TCRbeta and STAT3. As controls within the study, a couple of patients with natural killer LGL leukemia were also sequenced longitudinally. For each patient, sequencing was performed at an average of around 4 time points, with a range of 2 to 8 samplings.

DNA was extracted from blood mononuclear cells, with the same DNA used for both TCR and STAT3 sequencing. Notes on this clone: Its target antigen remains unknown. No per-base quality is available; no much larger clone lies one base away.

CDR3 length: 15 amino acids, cysteine to phenylalanine. Of the read, only the CDR3 DNA is kept; its 45 bases are in frame from base 1. V gives up 6 bases and J gives up 9 bases, and the segment between their germline ends measures 23 bases. Summary of the overall study and its limitations: Persisting codominant clonotypes in some patients meant a small but highly pathogenic clone may have been missed. TCR clonotype switching after therapy was observed in 6 of 18 patients, and all newly emerging clones were found to be STAT3 wild type. Because no samples were available when a clone first appeared, clonal expansion was inferred from samplings taken at other points. Linking therapy response to changes in TCR clonal burden was complicated by variable intervals between samplings and by differing treatment regimens. Every T-LGLL patient showed at least one immunodominant TCRbeta clonotype, and about half showed multiple immunodominant subclonotypes. In several patients, dominant TCR clone burden exceeded STAT3 mutant burden, suggesting STAT3 mutation arose secondarily within a pre-expanded clone.

TCRbeta libraries were sequenced on an Illumina MiSeq, and an average of around 41,000 productive templates per sample was obtained. Multiplex PCR amplification was used to generate TCRbeta CDR3 libraries with the immunoSEQ assay. Concerning the study's data processing: Repertoire diversity was computed as previously defined, with values near 0 indicating extremely monoclonal samples. Not all clones reach the TCRdb copy of this immuneACCESS table, which keeps in-frame sequences only. Checked studies attribute under half of the gap to unresolved V genes and leave the rest unexplained. The V and J calls and clone size are taken from that table; D and trimming were inferred from the DNA. This sample comprises under 35,000 clones, around 86% of them detected only once. The ten largest clonotypes hold about 13% of the sample.

Source material: peripheral blood mononuclear cells. The sequence was obtained from a man aged 60 to 75 with T-cell large granular lymphocyte leukemia. Some clones in this sample may be carry-over from other donors' samples. The age is the age at diagnosis. This sequence uses TRBV23-1 and TRBJ2-5, and possibly TRBD2, on 6 matching bases. TRBV23-1 is assigned to the ORF class and has an uncertain function. The DNA is TGCGCCAGCAGCCCTCCCCCGGAGGGGATAGGGGCCCAGTACTTC. Its translation is CASSPPPEGIGAQYF.